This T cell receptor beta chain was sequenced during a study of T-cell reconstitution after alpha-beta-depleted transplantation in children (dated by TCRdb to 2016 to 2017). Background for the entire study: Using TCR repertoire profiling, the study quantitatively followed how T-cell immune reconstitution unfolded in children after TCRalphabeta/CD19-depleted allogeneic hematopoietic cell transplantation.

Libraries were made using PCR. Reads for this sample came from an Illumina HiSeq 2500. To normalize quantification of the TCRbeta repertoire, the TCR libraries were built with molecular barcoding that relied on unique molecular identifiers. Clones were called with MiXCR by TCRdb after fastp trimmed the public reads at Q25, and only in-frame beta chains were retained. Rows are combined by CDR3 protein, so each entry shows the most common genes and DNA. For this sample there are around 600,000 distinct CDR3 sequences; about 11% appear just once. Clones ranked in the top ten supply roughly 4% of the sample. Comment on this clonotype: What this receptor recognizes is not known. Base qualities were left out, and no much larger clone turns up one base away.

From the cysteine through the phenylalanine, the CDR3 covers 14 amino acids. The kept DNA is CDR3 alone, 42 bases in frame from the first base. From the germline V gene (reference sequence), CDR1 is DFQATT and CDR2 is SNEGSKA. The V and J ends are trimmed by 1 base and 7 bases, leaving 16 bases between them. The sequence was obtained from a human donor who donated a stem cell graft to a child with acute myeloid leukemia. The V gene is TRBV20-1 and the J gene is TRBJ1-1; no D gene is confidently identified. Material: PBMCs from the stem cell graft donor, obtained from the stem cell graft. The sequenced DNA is TGCAGTGCTAGAGCTCAAAGGGCGGGTGGTGAAGCTTTCTTT. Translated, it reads CSARAQRAGGEAFF.